The 24 T cell receptor beta chains listed next were all sequenced from one sample in a study of blood T cell repertoires in COVID-19. Clones were read by immunoSEQ multiplex PCR, and TCRdb kept only the in-frame ones, dropping some. The repertoire has over 200,000 clones, 84% of them found once; the top ten carry about a sixth. Material for sequencing was peripheral blood. These receptors came from a woman at least 80 years old with active or convalescent COVID-19.

The chain is built from TRBV19 and TRBJ2-4, with TRBD1 as a possible D gene (7 bases). Germline V gene lookup returns CDR1 LNHDA and CDR2 SQIVND (reference sequence). Deletions cut 3 bases from V and 3 bases from J, with 12 bases between. This CDR3 contains 15 residues. The CDR3 bases are TGTGCCAGTAGTATCACAGGGGACTTCAAAAACATTCAGTACTTC. Amino acids: CASSITGDFKNIQYF.

The chain combines TRBV6-5 with TRBJ2-5; D may be TRBD1 (5 bases). Between the trimmed V and J ends, which lost 4 bases and 4 bases, there was a span of 13 bases. Germline CDR1 MNHEY, CDR2 SVGAGI. CDR3 length: 14 amino acids. The CDR3 is CASSCLGDSETQYF. The DNA of the CDR3 is TGTGCCAGCAGTTGCCTAGGGGATTCAGAGACCCAGTACTTC.

The rearrangement uses TRBV30 and TRBJ1-2; 7 bases fit TRBD1. Per germline, CDR1 GTSNPN and CDR2 SVGIG (reference sequence). V was pared by 4 bases and J by 4 bases, with 9 bases of the junction left unmatched. This CDR3 is built from 14 residues. The CDR3 region is CAWTRDSGFYGYTF. The CDR3, as DNA: TGTGCCTGGACAAGGGACAGCGGATTCTATGGCTACACCTTC.

The chain couples TRBV28 to TRBJ2-7; 8 bases are a match to TRBD1. The CDR3 sequence is 15 residues long. The trim removed 5 bases at V and 5 bases at J, leaving 11 bases unmatched. Per germline, CDR1 MDHEN and CDR2 SYDVKM. CDR3 nucleotides: TGTGCCAGCAGTAGTTCGACGGGGGACAGGAACGAGCAGTACTTC. It yields the protein CASSSSTGDRNEQYF.

The chain combines TRBV6-6 with TRBJ2-1; tentatively, D is TRBD2 (5 bases). Trimming shortened V by 9 bases and J by 3 bases, and 18 bases separated the two germline ends. CDR1 and CDR2 from the germline V gene are MNHNY and SVGAGI (reference sequence). The CDR3 runs 15 residues. For the CDR3, the DNA is TGTGCCAGTGTTCCGAGGGAAAAGAACTACAATGAGCAGTTCTTC. It specifies CASVPREKNYNEQFF.

This chain joins TRBV19 and TRBJ2-7; D might be TRBD1 (6 bases). With 7 bases removed from V and 5 bases from J, the gap between germline ends came to 15 bases. Germline V gene data show CDR1 as LNHDA and CDR2 as SQIVND (reference sequence). The CDR3 contains 13 residues. CDR3 in amino acids: CASTPMDSNEQYF. The CDR3 DNA follows: TGTGCCAGTACCCCGATGGACAGTAACGAGCAGTACTTC.

In DNA form, the CDR3 reads TGCGCCCACGGGACTAGCGTACATGAGCAGTTCTTC. Translation: CAHGTSVHEQFF. This chain uses TRBV10-1 with TRBJ2-1; 10 nucleotides align to TRBD2. CDR1 is WNHNN, CDR2 SYGVQD, per germline (reference sequence). V was clipped by 11 bases and J by 8 bases; unmatched bases: 6. The length of the CDR3 is 12 residues.

The chain combines TRBV6-5 with TRBJ1-6, with 7 positions matching TRBD1. The CDR3 totals 14 residues. Germline CDR1 MNHEY, CDR2 SVGAGI. J gave up 9 bases and V 5 bases, and 7 bases lay outside the gene matches. CDR3 amino acids: CASSIDRVGSPLHF. The CDR3 DNA sequence: TGTGCCAGCAGTATCGACAGGGTCGGTTCACCCCTCCACTTT.

The V and J genes are TRBV7-3 and TRBJ2-1; 9 bases align to TRBD1. Germline V CDR1 and CDR2: SGHTA, FQGTGA. The CDR3 consists of 15 residues. With V trimmed by 7 bases and J by 9 bases, 13 bases remained unmatched. The CDR3 loop is CASTQFPGQGSEQFF. In DNA, the CDR3 is TGTGCCAGCACTCAATTTCCGGGACAGGGCAGTGAGCAGTTCTTC.

Only one count was recorded for this clone. The genes are TRBV7-8 and TRBJ2-3; D gene uncertain. Trimming removed 1 base from V and 2 bases from J, with 7 bases in between. This CDR3 region has 14 residues. Germline CDR1 is SGHVS and CDR2 is FQNEAQ. CDR3 protein: CASSLGGNTDTQYF. CDR3 in DNA: TGTGCCAGCAGCTTAGGCGGAAACACAGATACGCAGTATTTT.

This clone appeared once. V is TRBV30 and J is TRBJ2-1; TRBD1 matches at 7 bases. V lost 3 bases and J lost 4; bases outside the gene matches: 9. Germline V CDR1 and CDR2: GTSNPN, SVGIG (reference sequence). The CDR3 spans 15 residues. In DNA, the CDR3 is TGTGCCTGGAGAGGATCCGGGACAGCTTACAATGAGCAGTTCTTC. Residues: CAWRGSGTAYNEQFF.

CDR3 region: CASSDGRSISTDTQYF. Here the CDR3 DNA reads TGTGCCAGCAGCGACGGTCGGAGCATTAGCACAGATACGCAGTATTTT. V and J are TRBV11-1 and TRBJ2-3, with D uncertain. V was trimmed by 5 bases and J by 0 bases, leaving 15 bases between them. Per germline, CDR1 SGHAT and CDR2 FQDESV (reference sequence). CDR3 size: 16 residues.

This sequence joins TRBV5-6 and TRBJ2-7, with 8 bases identical to TRBD1. The CDR3 is made up of 15 amino acids. The V gene end was trimmed by 3 bases and the J gene end by 2 bases; junction bases not matched to a gene: 7. Germline CDR1 reads SGHDT; CDR2 reads YYEEEE. CDR3 sequence (DNA): TGTGCCAGCAGCTCCGGGACAGGAAATGCCTACGAGCAGTACTTC. This sequence encodes CASSSGTGNAYEQYF.

The rearrangement uses TRBV7-9 and TRBJ1-1, with D tentatively TRBD1 (6 bases). V was shortened by 4 bases and J by 8 bases, with 14 bases between the two germline ends. Germline V gene data show CDR1 as SEHNR and CDR2 as FQNEAQ (reference sequence). CDR3 length: 13 residues. CDR3 coding DNA: TGTGCCAGCAGCTCGCAGACAGGACTGGAAGCTTTCTTT. Translation gives CASSSQTGLEAFF. Full variable domain (rest looked up from reference TRBV7-9 and TRBJ1-1): DTGVSQNPRHKITKRGQNVTFRCDPISEHNRLYWYRQTLGQGPEFLTYFQNEAQLEKSRLLSDRFSAERPKGSFSTLEIQRTEQGDSAMYLCASSSQTGLEAFFGQGTRLTVV.

The rearrangement uses TRBV15 and TRBJ2-2; D not resolved. The V end lost 0 bases, the J end lost 6 bases, and 8 bases lay between the germline ends. Germline CDR1 is LNHNV and CDR2 is YYDKDF (reference sequence). The CDR3 loop spans 14 amino acids. CDR3 coding DNA: TGTGCCACCAGCAGAGATCGGTCACCCGGGGAGCTGTTTTTT. Protein sequence: CATSRDRSPGELFF.

The V call is TRBV18, the J call TRBJ2-1; 8 bases align to TRBD2. The V segment lost 0 bases and the J segment 3 bases; nucleotides outside the gene matches: 4. The CDR3 totals 16 residues. The germline V gene encodes CDR1 KGHSH and CDR2 LQKENI. Written as DNA, the CDR3 is TGTGCCAGCTCACCACCCCGGGGGGGCGACTACAATGAGCAGTTCTTC. Translating it yields CASSPPRGGDYNEQFF.

In this sample, this clone turned up a few times. This sequence joins TRBV13 and TRBJ1-4; the match to TRBD1 covers 7 bases. Germline assignment: CDR1 PRHDT and CDR2 FYEKMQ (reference sequence). This CDR3 is built from 15 residues. Trimming at V came to 4 bases and at J to 8 bases, leaving 10 bases not matched to a gene. This CDR3 reads CASSSRQGMGEKLFF. The CDR3 DNA sequence: TGTGCCAGCAGCTCCCGACAGGGAATGGGCGAAAAACTGTTTTTT.

The rearrangement joins TRBV3-1 (or the pseudogene TRBV3-2) to TRBJ2-7; D gene unclear. Germline V gene lookup returns CDR1 LGHDT and CDR2 YNNKEL (reference sequence). The CDR3 is 14 residues long. V lost 4 bases and J 0 bases, leaving 10 bases between the germline ends. The CDR3 protein is CASSRLDLSYEQYF. CDR3 bases: TGTGCCAGCAGCCGCCTAGACCTCTCCTACGAGCAGTACTTC.

This clone occurred a few times. The V call is TRBV6-4, the J call TRBJ1-1; 9 bases line up with TRBD1. The germline V gene has CDR1 MRHNA and CDR2 SNTAGT. The V segment lost 2 bases and the J segment 11 bases; nucleotides outside the gene matches: 9. CDR3 length: 14 amino acids. The CDR3 protein is CASSDPTGGVWAFF. CDR3 sequence (DNA): TGTGCCAGCAGTGACCCGACAGGGGGGGTGTGGGCTTTCTTT.

This chain joins TRBV11-2 and TRBJ2-7; 8 bases agree with TRBD1. This CDR3 has 16 residues. The J segment lost 5 bases and the V segment lost 5 bases, leaving 14 bases of the junction unmatched. Germline CDR1 SGHAT, CDR2 FQNNGV. CDR3 nucleotide sequence: TGTGCCAGCAGCCCTGGACAGGGTTGGACATATAACGAGCAGTACTTC. This encodes CASSPGQGWTYNEQYF.

This chain joins TRBV9 and TRBJ2-7; 12 bases fit TRBD2. Germline trimming cut 0 bases from V and 4 bases from J; bases unmatched to any gene: 5. Looked up from germline, CDR1 is SGDLS and CDR2 is YYNGEE. The CDR3 loop spans 16 amino acids. The CDR3 loop is CASSVAPSGRVYEQYF. Here the CDR3 DNA reads TGTGCCAGCAGCGTAGCCCCTAGCGGGAGGGTTTACGAGCAGTACTTC.

The chain recombines TRBV6-5 with TRBJ1-4; D is possibly TRBD1 (5 bases). Germline loops: CDR1 MNHEY, CDR2 SVGAGI. There are 13 residues in the CDR3. The ends were cut back, 4 bases at V and 8 bases at J, with 11 bases in the middle. This chain's CDR3 is CASSLGYREKLFF. In nucleotides, the CDR3 is TGTGCCAGCAGTTTAGGGTACAGGGAAAAACTGTTTTTT.

The chain links TRBV11-1 to TRBJ1-1; D is uncertain. Germline-derived CDR1 and CDR2 are SGHAT and FQDESV (reference sequence). The CDR3 has 12 amino acids. Between the trimmed V and J ends, which lost 4 bases and 12 bases, there was a span of 15 bases. CDR3 DNA sequence: TGTGCCAGCAGCTGGGGAGAGACTCCAACTTTCTTT. It yields the protein CASSWGETPTFF.

J is TRBJ2-7 and V is TRBV7-2, with unresolved D. Germline CDR1 SGHTA, CDR2 FQGNSA. The CDR3 sequence is 11 residues long. Trimming stripped 0 bases from V and 6 bases from J, with 3 bases between. Here the CDR3 reads CASSLAREQYF. CDR3 DNA: TGTGCCAGCAGCTTAGCGCGCGAGCAGTACTTC.